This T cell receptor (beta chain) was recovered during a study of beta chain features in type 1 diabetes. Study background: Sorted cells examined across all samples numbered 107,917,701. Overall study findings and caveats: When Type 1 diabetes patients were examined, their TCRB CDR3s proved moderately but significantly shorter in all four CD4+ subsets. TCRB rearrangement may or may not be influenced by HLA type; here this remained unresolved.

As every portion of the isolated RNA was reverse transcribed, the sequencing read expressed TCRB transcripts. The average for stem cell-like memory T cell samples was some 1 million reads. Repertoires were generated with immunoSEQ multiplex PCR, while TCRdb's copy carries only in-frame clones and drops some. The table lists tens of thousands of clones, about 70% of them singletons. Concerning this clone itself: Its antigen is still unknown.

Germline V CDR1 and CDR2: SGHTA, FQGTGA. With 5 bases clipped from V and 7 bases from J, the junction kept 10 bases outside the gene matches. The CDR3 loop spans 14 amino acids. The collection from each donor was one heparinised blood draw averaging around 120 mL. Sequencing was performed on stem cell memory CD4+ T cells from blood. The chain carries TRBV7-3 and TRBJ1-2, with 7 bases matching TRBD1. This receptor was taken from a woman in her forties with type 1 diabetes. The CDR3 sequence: CASSPADREGGYTF. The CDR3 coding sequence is TGTGCCAGCAGCCCAGCCGACAGGGAAGGTGGCTACACCTTC.